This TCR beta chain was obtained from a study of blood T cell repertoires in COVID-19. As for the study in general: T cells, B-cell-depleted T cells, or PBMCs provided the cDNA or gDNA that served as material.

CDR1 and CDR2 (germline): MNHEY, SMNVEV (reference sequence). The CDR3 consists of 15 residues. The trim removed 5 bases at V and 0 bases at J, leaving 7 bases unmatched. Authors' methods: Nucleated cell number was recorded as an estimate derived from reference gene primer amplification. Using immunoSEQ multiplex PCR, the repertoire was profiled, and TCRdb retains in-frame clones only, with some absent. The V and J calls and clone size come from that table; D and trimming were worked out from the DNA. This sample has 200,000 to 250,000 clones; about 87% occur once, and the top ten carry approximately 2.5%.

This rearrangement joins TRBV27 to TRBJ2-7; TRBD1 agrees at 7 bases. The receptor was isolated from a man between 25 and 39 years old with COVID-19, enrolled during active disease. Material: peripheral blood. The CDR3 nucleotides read TGTGCCAGCAGTACCCGGGACAGAGGCTCCTACGAGCAGTACTTC. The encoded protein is CASSTRDRGSYEQYF.